Listed here are 19 T cell receptor beta chains from one sample, sequenced in a study of CD8+CD57+ T cells in acquired aplastic anemia. Sequenced patients had shown CD8+CD57+ cell expansion by flow cytometry. Profiles of TCR beta VDJ and CDR3 were generated from a genomic DNA template. TCRdb processed the reads anew with MiXCR; each CDR3 protein has one entry. The table records under 250,000 distinct CDR3 sequences, more than 45% of them present only once. The sample was sorted CD4+, CD8+, or CD8+CD57+ T cells (not recorded which) from PBMCs. These receptors originate from a human donor with aplastic anemia.

This clonotype has a count of ten or more. The chain couples TRBV9 to TRBJ2-7; 9 bases line up with TRBD1. V lost 0 bases, J lost 6 bases, and 16 bases stayed unmatched. CDR1 is SGDLS, CDR2 YYNGEE, per germline. The CDR3 is 18 amino acids. The CDR3 nucleotides read TGTGCCAGCAGCGTAGGCGACAGGGGGACAAGACGGGGGAGCGAGCAGTACTTC. This gives the protein CASSVGDRGTRRGSEQYF. Supplemented by reference TRBV9 and TRBJ2-7, the full variable domain reads DSGVTQTPKHLITATGQRVTLRCSPRSGDLSVYWYQQSLDQGLQFLIQYYNGEERAKGNILERFSAQQFPDLHSELNLSSLELGDSALYFCASSVGDRGTRRGSEQYFGPGTRLTVT.

This clonotype was counted once. The chain uses TRBV25-1 and TRBJ1-3; D uncertain. The CDR3 runs to 14 residues. V shed 5 bases and J shed 0 bases, with 8 bases lying between them. Germline CDR1 reads MGHDK; CDR2 reads SYGVNS. The chain's CDR3 is CASSLEFSGNTIYF. DNA for the CDR3: TGTGCCAGCAGTTTAGAATTCTCTGGAAACACCATATATTTT.

The rearrangement joins TRBV7-3 to TRBJ2-2, with D possibly being TRBD1 (5 bases). The CDR3 has 14 residues. The V gene lost 2 bases and the J gene lost 6 bases, with 10 bases spanning the gap. Germline assignment: CDR1 SGHTA and CDR2 FQGTGA. In nucleotides, the CDR3 is TGTGCCAGCAGCTTACAGGGAATGGCCGGGGAGCTGTTTTTT. Amino acids: CASSLQGMAGELFF.

V is TRBV20-1 and J is TRBJ1-1; D gene unclear. The CDR3 runs 10 residues. CDR1 is DFQATT and CDR2 is SNEGSKA in the germline V gene (reference sequence). V lost 6 bases, J lost 8 bases, and 10 bases lay in between. CDR3 residues: CSAYGREAFF. The CDR3 nucleotides read TGCAGTGCCTACGGGAGAGAAGCTTTCTTT.

Concerning this clonotype: As the CDR3 is not closed by the conserved phenylalanine or tryptophan, this likely results from a read error. This sequence joins TRBV20-1 and TRBJ2-1; no definite D call. The CDR3 is 15 residues long. Germline CDR1 and CDR2: DFQATT and SNEGSKA (reference sequence). V gave up 1 base and J gave up 9 bases, with 19 bases separating them. CDR3 in amino acids: CSARVWHGTSLEQFL. As DNA, the CDR3 is TGCAGTGCTAGAGTTTGGCACGGAACGAGCCTTGAGCAGTTCCTC.

This clonotype was seen a few times. Here the CDR3 reads CATRHLGDSYEQYF. CDR3 sequence (DNA): TGTGCCACCAGGCATCTGGGGGACTCCTACGAGCAGTACTTC. The V and J genes are TRBV15 and TRBJ2-7; the D gene could be TRBD1 or TRBD2 (5 bases each). Germline V lookup: CDR1 LNHNV, CDR2 YYDKDF (reference sequence). The CDR3 has 14 amino acids. The V gene lost 6 bases and the J gene lost 0 bases, with 12 bases spanning the gap.

The chain couples TRBV30 to TRBJ2-7, with 11 bases fitting TRBD1. The CDR3 sequence is 14 residues long. Trimming removed 0 bases from V and 3 bases from J; junction bases left unmatched: 1. CDR1 is GTSNPN and CDR2 is SVGIG in the germline V gene (reference sequence). CDR3 DNA: TGTGCCTGGAGTGTCGGGACAGGGGGCTACGAGCAGTACTTC. Translation: CAWSVGTGGYEQYF.

This rearrangement joins TRBV7-9 to TRBJ1-2; D is ambiguous. Trimming stripped 2 bases from V and 6 bases from J, with 10 bases between. The germline gives CDR1 SEHNR, CDR2 FQNEAQ (reference sequence). The CDR3 spans 13 residues. The CDR3 here is CASSLIRLDGYTF. CDR3 nucleotides: TGTGCCAGCAGCTTAATCAGGTTGGATGGCTACACCTTC.

This clonotype was seen only once. One junction end does not reproduce the germline sequence, and a read error may be involved. The chain is built from TRBV7-2 and TRBJ1-1; TRBD1 might be the D (5 bases). Per the germline V gene, CDR1 is SGHTA and CDR2 is FQGNSA. The CDR3 totals 13 residues. In DNA form, the CDR3 reads TGTGCCAGCAGTGCGGGAGTGGACACTGAAGCTCTCTTT. This sequence encodes CASSAGVDTEALF. Using reference TRBV7-2 and TRBJ1-1 for the parts outside the CDR3, the full variable domain is GAGVSQSPSNKVTEKGKDVELRCDPISGHTALYWYRQSLGQGLEFLIYFQGNSAPDKSGLPSDRFSAERTGGSVSTLTIQRTQQEDSAVYLCASSAGVDTEALFGQGTRLTVV.

J is TRBJ2-7 and V is TRBV25-1, with TRBD1 matching 7 bases. CDR3 length: 13 residues. Germline values: CDR1 MGHDK, CDR2 SYGVNS. The V gene end was trimmed by 8 bases and the J gene end by 5 bases; junction bases not matched to a gene: 9. The CDR3 reads CASGEKGAHEQYF. The CDR3, as DNA: TGTGCCAGCGGGGAAAAGGGGGCCCACGAGCAGTACTTC.

At least ten counts were recorded for this clonotype. The chain combines TRBV4-1 with TRBJ1-4; TRBD1 matches at 9 bases. The germline gives CDR1 MGHRA, CDR2 YSYEKL. The V and J ends lost 4 bases and 5 bases, in that order; junction bases with no gene match: 5. CDR3 size: 15 residues. CDR3 amino acids: CASSPFDRGNEKLFF. CDR3 nucleotide sequence: TGCGCCAGCAGCCCGTTCGACAGGGGGAATGAAAAACTGTTTTTT.

In the case of this clonotype: The junction departs from germline at one end; a sequencing error may be responsible. The J gene is TRBJ1-2, the V gene TRBV25-1; D perhaps matches TRBD1 (5 bases). The germline V gene encodes CDR1 MGHDK and CDR2 SYGVNS. The CDR3 contains 13 residues. The CDR3 DNA is TGTGCCGGCAGTGGGCAGGCAGGGTATGGCTACACCTTC. Protein product: CAGSGQAGYGYTF.

CDR3 region: CASSPMHGSSYEQYV. CDR3 sequence (DNA): TGTGCCAGCAGCCCGATGCACGGGAGCTCCTACGAGCAGTACGTC. V and J are TRBV7-8 and TRBJ2-7, with a possible D match to TRBD2 (6 bases). CDR3 length: 15 residues. Between the trimmed V and J ends, which lost 5 bases and 0 bases, there was a span of 14 bases. CDR1 and CDR2 (germline): SGHVS, FQNEAQ.

A word on this clonotype: This sequence may be a read error, since a much larger clone differs from it by one base. It is likely a read error, because the conserved phenylalanine at the end of the CDR3 is missing. The chain has TRBV19 and TRBJ1-1, with 9 bases lining up with TRBD1. V trimming: 5 bases; J trimming: 9 bases; junction bases outside the gene matches: 22. The CDR3 sequence is 18 residues long. Germline CDR1 and CDR2: LNHDA and SQIVND (reference sequence). CDR3 loop: CASSPRTGEIREREKAFS. The CDR3 DNA reads as TGTGCCAGTAGTCCCCGGACAGGGGAAATCCGCGAGAGAGAAAAAGCTTTCTCT.

V and J are TRBV30 and TRBJ1-3, with D uncertain. Germline CDR1 and CDR2: GTSNPN and SVGIG (reference sequence). CDR3 size: 13 residues. The V and J ends lost 2 bases and 0 bases respectively, with 5 bases between them. The CDR3 loop is CAWSRDSGNTIYF. In DNA, the CDR3 is TGTGCCTGGAGTAGAGACTCTGGAAACACCATATATTTT.

V usage is TRBV7-9 and J usage is TRBJ1-1; TRBD1 might be the D (6 bases). V lost 2 bases, J lost 2 bases, and 15 bases lay in between. The CDR3 is 16 amino acids. Germline V gene data show CDR1 as SEHNR and CDR2 as FQNEAQ (reference sequence). The CDR3 loop reads CASSLHTGTLNTEAFF. In DNA form, the CDR3 reads TGTGCCAGCAGCTTACACACCGGGACACTTAACACTGAAGCTTTCTTT.

This clonotype was detected ten times or more. V is TRBV25-1 and J is TRBJ1-2, with D uncertain. This CDR3 is 12 amino acids long. Germline V gives CDR1 MGHDK, CDR2 SYGVNS. V was cut by 2 bases and J by 6 bases, with 7 bases left in between. CDR3 nucleotide sequence: TGTGCCAGCAGTGAACTTCCCGATGGCTACACCTTC. Amino acid sequence: CASSELPDGYTF.

The CDR3 DNA follows: TGCGCCAGCAGCTTGGACAGGGATCAGCCCCAGCATTTT. Its translation is CASSLDRDQPQHF. This chain links TRBV5-1 with TRBJ1-5; perhaps TRBD1 as D (6 bases). CDR1 and CDR2 from the germline V gene are SGHRS and YFSETQ. CDR3 length equals 13 residues. The V and J ends lost 0 bases and 5 bases respectively, with 6 bases between them.

This clonotype occurred a few times. This may come from a read error, since a much larger clone is one base off. The chain combines TRBV20-1 with TRBJ1-2, with a tentative D call TRBD1 (5 bases). From germline, CDR1 is DFQATT and CDR2 SNEGSKA (reference sequence). V was cut by 2 bases and J by 12 bases, with 31 bases left in between. This CDR3 comprises 17 residues. This chain's CDR3 is CSARLRPSGINTWGHTF. CDR3 DNA: TGCAGTGCTAGACTGCGACCGTCAGGGATAAACACTTGGGGCCACACCTTC.